The 22 T cell receptor beta chains below come from one sample, sequenced in a study of T cell repertoires in cytomegalovirus infection. One entry per CDR3 protein, called by TCRdb with MiXCR from the reads. The repertoire holds around 290,000 distinct CDR3 sequences, with roughly 25% as singletons. Material: PBMCs. The receptors originated from a human donor in good health (CMV status not recorded). Some clones in this sample may be carry-over from other donors' samples.

The V gene is TRBV20-1, the J gene TRBJ2-1, with D perhaps matching TRBD2 (6 bases). Germline loops: CDR1 DFQATT, CDR2 SNEGSKA (reference sequence). This CDR3 has 15 amino acids. Between the trimmed V and J ends, which lost 6 bases and 2 bases, there was a span of 17 bases. As DNA, the CDR3 is TGCAGTGCCAAGACGGGACTCTCGACCTACAATGAGCAGTTCTTC. It is translated as CSAKTGLSTYNEQFF.

This clonotype was seen repeatedly, ten times or more. V usage is TRBV6-1 and J usage is TRBJ2-3; TRBD2 agrees at 9 bases. The V and J ends lost 4 bases and 5 bases, in that order; junction bases with no gene match: 7. In germline, CDR1 is MNHNS, CDR2 SASEGT. The CDR3 is 15 amino acids. CDR3 sequence: CASSASSGAGDTQYF. The CDR3 region has the DNA TGTGCCAGCAGTGCTTCTAGCGGGGCCGGAGATACGCAGTATTTT.

The V and J genes are TRBV7-9 and TRBJ2-2; 9 nucleotides match TRBD1. Germline V lookup: CDR1 SEHNR, CDR2 FQNEAQ (reference sequence). V gave up 6 bases and J gave up 5 bases; unmatched junction bases: 10. This CDR3 has 16 residues. The CDR3 DNA follows: TGTGCCAGCAGTTCTCCGGGACAGGGTTGGACCGGGGAGCTGTTTTTT. It codes for CASSSPGQGWTGELFF.

Ten or more counts support this clonotype. The rearrangement joins TRBV7-3 to TRBJ2-1, with D tentatively TRBD2 (6 bases). This CDR3 contains 14 residues. CDR1 and CDR2 from the germline V gene are SGHTA and FQGTGA. The V end lost 2 bases, the J end lost 4 bases, and 9 bases lay between the germline ends. CDR3 protein: CASSLGGEYNEQFF. Here the CDR3 DNA reads TGTGCCAGCAGCTTAGGAGGGGAATACAATGAGCAGTTCTTC.

In the case of this clonotype: This may arise from a read error, as a much more abundant clone is one base away. The gene calls are TRBV7-2 and TRBJ2-2, with D possibly TRBD2 on 7 matching bases. The CDR3 spans 14 residues. CDR1 and CDR2 from the germline V gene are SGHTA and FQGNSA. The DNA for the CDR3 is TGTGCCAGCAGCCGGGGGGCCGGAACCGGGGAGCTGTCTTTT. Amino acid sequence: CASSRGAGTGELSF.

The gene calls are TRBV28 and TRBJ1-5, with no clear D. The CDR3 contains 16 residues. The V gene's germline CDR1 is MDHEN and CDR2 SYDVKM. The ends were cut back, 6 bases at V and 0 bases at J, with 15 bases in the middle. This CDR3 reads CASSNTGSNSNQPQHF. The CDR3 nucleotides read TGTGCCAGCAGCAATACCGGGAGTAATAGCAATCAGCCCCAGCATTTT.

In this sample, this clonotype turned up many times. The rearrangement links TRBV12-3 or TRBV12-4 to TRBJ1-2; 9 bases align to TRBD1. The trim removed 6 bases at V and 6 bases at J, leaving 5 bases unmatched. The CDR3 is 13 residues long. The DNA for the CDR3 is TGTGCCAGCAGACTCACAGGGGGCGATGGCTACACCTTC. It encodes CASRLTGGDGYTF.

The J gene is TRBJ2-7, the V gene TRBV7-6; 8 bases fit TRBD2. V trimming: 5 bases; J trimming: 4 bases; junction bases outside the gene matches: 10. The germline CDR1 and CDR2 sequences are SGHVS and FNYEAQ. The CDR3 has 15 residues. Written as DNA, the CDR3 is TGTGCCAGCAGCCTAGGGGGTAGCGGGGATTACGAGCAGTACTTC. It is translated as CASSLGGSGDYEQYF.

The J gene is TRBJ2-3, the V gene TRBV18; D gene ambiguous. This CDR3 contains 14 residues. The germline V gene encodes CDR1 KGHSH and CDR2 LQKENI. Trimming took off 3 bases at V and 4 bases at J, with 11 bases between the two ends. The CDR3 protein is CASSPGRPPDTQYF. The CDR3 nucleotides are TGTGCCAGCTCACCTGGCAGGCCGCCAGATACGCAGTATTTT.

This clonotype appeared many times. This chain joins TRBV28 and TRBJ2-5; D might be TRBD2 (6 bases). Trimming cost V 7 bases and J 2 bases, with 11 bases left between them. Germline V gives CDR1 MDHEN, CDR2 SYDVKM. The CDR3 sequence is 13 residues long. This CDR3 reads CASIEGTQETQYF. CDR3 coding DNA: TGTGCCAGCATTGAGGGGACTCAAGAGACCCAGTACTTC.

This clonotype was recorded a few times. The V and J genes are TRBV7-9 and TRBJ2-6, with D perhaps TRBD2 (5 bases). Per the germline V gene, CDR1 is SEHNR and CDR2 is FQNEAQ (reference sequence). The CDR3 sequence is 16 residues long. The V end was cut by 10 bases, the J end by 0 bases, with 16 bases between. This CDR3 is CATKGVSVSGANVLTF. In nucleotides, the CDR3 is TGTGCCACCAAGGGAGTTAGTGTCTCTGGGGCCAACGTCCTGACTTTC.

This clonotype came up many times. CDR3 in amino acids: CASSPEYPGDYGYTF. In DNA, the CDR3 is TGTGCCAGCAGTCCGGAGTACCCGGGGGACTATGGCTACACCTTC. The chain combines TRBV28 with TRBJ1-2, with D possibly TRBD1 on 5 matching bases. V was trimmed by 5 bases and J by 3 bases, leaving 16 bases between them. The length of the CDR3 is 15 residues. The germline V gene encodes CDR1 MDHEN and CDR2 SYDVKM.

The V gene is TRBV29-1, the J gene TRBJ1-5, with D possibly being TRBD1 (5 bases). This CDR3 has 12 amino acids. Germline loops: CDR1 SQVTM, CDR2 ANQGSEA. The germline V and J ends were trimmed by 4 bases and 3 bases, with 7 bases remaining between them. CDR3 sequence (DNA): TGCAGCGTTGGGGGGGTCAATCAGCCCCAGCATTTT. As protein: CSVGGVNQPQHF.

The chain is built from TRBV28 and TRBJ2-2; no reliable D call. Trimming pared 8 bases from V and 3 bases from J, leaving 22 bases between. Germline lookup yields CDR1 MDHEN and CDR2 SYDVKM. This CDR3 has 17 residues. CDR3 sequence reads: CASRTAGPRRYTGELFF. As DNA, the CDR3 is TGTGCCAGCCGAACTGCCGGGCCCCGCCGGTACACCGGGGAGCTGTTTTTT.

This clonotype was observed a handful of times. The V call is TRBV28, the J call TRBJ2-1, with 14 bases lining up with TRBD2. The CDR3 contains 18 residues. The V gene's germline CDR1 is MDHEN and CDR2 SYDVKM. After removal of 4 bases from V and 7 bases from J, the junction contained 12 bases not matched to a gene. The CDR3, as DNA: TGTGCCAGCAGTTCTCCCGCCCCGGGGACTAGCGGGAGTAATGAGCAGTTCTTC. Translating it yields CASSSPAPGTSGSNEQFF.

In this sample, this clonotype turned up a few times. The chain is built from TRBV5-6 and TRBJ2-1; D unresolved. Trimming took 1 base from V and 8 from J, leaving 7 bases between them. Per the germline V gene, CDR1 is SGHDT and CDR2 is YYEEEE. The CDR3 covers 12 residues. The CDR3 DNA reads TGTGCCAGCAGCTTGTATAGCCATGAGCAGTTCTTC. Its protein is CASSLYSHEQFF.

This clonotype turned up a few times. The V gene is TRBV6-2 or TRBV6-3, the J gene TRBJ2-1; D unresolved. Trimming pared 0 bases from V and 6 bases from J, leaving 6 bases between. Germline V CDR1 and CDR2: MNHEY, SVGEGT. The CDR3 is made up of 13 amino acids. Here the CDR3 DNA reads TGTGCCAGCAGTTACTCGATTAGCAATGAGCAGTTCTTC. It codes for CASSYSISNEQFF.

The chain is built from TRBV12-3 or TRBV12-4 and TRBJ2-3; TRBD2 aligns across 14 bases. The CDR3 covers 18 residues. Germline trimming cut 6 bases from V and 6 bases from J; bases unmatched to any gene: 14. The CDR3 nucleotides are TGTGCCAGCAGCGGGACTAGCGGGAGCCCTCACCAAGGGGATACGCAGTATTTT. It is translated as CASSGTSGSPHQGDTQYF.

J is TRBJ2-7 and V is TRBV27; 11 bases match TRBD2. This CDR3 spans 16 amino acids. V lost 0 bases and J lost 3; bases outside the gene matches: 4. Germline CDR1 MNHEY, CDR2 SMNVEV (reference sequence). The CDR3 DNA follows: TGTGCCAGCAGTTTATCGGCTAGCGGGAGGATCTACGAGCAGTACTTC. It translates to CASSLSASGRIYEQYF.

The chain couples TRBV5-1 to TRBJ2-3, with 8 bases that match TRBD2. The germline CDR1 and CDR2 sequences are SGHRS and YFSETQ. The CDR3 extends over 16 amino acids. With 6 bases clipped from V and 0 bases from J, the junction kept 9 bases outside the gene matches. DNA of the CDR3: TGCGCCAGCACATTAGCGGGGCCCTCTAGCACAGATACGCAGTATTTT. Translating it yields CASTLAGPSSTDTQYF.

This clonotype was observed many times. This chain links TRBV7-3 with TRBJ2-1, with D perhaps TRBD1 or TRBD2 (6 bases each). With 2 bases removed from V and 3 bases from J, the gap between germline ends came to 20 bases. Germline V gives CDR1 SGHTA, CDR2 FQGTGA. The CDR3 totals 18 residues. Here the CDR3 reads CASSLVGGPTPLYNEQFF. For the CDR3, the DNA is TGTGCCAGCAGCTTAGTCGGGGGCCCCACGCCCCTCTACAATGAGCAGTTCTTC.

In its sample, this clonotype was seen a few times. The chain employs TRBV12-3 or TRBV12-4 and TRBJ1-6, with D perhaps matching TRBD1 (5 bases). V shed 8 bases and J shed 8 bases, with 19 bases lying between them. The CDR3 runs 15 residues. CDR3 in DNA: TGTGCCAGCCGACCCGCGTTCGGGGGTTATTCACCCCTCCACTTT. It encodes CASRPAFGGYSPLHF.